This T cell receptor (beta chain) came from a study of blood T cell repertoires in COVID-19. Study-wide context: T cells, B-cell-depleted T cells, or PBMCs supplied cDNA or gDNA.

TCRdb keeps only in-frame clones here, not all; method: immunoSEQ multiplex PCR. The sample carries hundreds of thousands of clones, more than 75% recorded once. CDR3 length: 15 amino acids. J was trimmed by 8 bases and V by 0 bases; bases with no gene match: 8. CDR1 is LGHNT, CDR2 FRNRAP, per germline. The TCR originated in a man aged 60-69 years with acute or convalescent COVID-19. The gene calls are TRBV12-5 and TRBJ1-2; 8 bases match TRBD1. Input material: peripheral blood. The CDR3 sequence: CASGLVVGQAPGYTF. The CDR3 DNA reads TGTGCTAGTGGTTTGGTAGTGGGACAGGCCCCGGGCTACACCTTC.